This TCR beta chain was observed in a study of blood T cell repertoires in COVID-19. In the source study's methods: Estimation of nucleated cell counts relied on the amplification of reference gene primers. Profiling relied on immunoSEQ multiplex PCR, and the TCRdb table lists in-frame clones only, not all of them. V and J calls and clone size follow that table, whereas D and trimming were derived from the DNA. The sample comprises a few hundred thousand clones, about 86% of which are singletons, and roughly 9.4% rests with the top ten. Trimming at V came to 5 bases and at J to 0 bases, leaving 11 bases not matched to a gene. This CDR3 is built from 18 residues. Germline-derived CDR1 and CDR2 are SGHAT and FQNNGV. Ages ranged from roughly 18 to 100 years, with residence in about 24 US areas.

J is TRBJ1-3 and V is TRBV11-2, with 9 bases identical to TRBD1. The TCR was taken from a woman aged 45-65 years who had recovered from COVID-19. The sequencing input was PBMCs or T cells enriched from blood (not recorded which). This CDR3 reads CASSPWTGVDSSGNTIYF. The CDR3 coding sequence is TGTGCCAGCAGCCCATGGACAGGGGTCGACAGCTCTGGAAACACCATATATTTT.